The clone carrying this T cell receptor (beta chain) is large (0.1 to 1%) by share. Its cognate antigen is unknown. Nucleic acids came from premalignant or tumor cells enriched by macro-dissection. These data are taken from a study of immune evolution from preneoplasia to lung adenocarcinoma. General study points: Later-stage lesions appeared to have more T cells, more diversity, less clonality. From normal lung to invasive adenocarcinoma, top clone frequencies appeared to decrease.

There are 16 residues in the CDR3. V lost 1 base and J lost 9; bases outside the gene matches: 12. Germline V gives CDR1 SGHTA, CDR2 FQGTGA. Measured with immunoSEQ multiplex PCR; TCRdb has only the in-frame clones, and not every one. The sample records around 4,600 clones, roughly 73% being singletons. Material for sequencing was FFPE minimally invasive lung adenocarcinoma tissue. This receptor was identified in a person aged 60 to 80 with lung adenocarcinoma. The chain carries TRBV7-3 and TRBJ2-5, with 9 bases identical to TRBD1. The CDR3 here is CASSLRGDRAFGAQYF. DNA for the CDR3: TGTGCCAGCAGCTTAAGGGGGGACAGGGCTTTTGGGGCCCAGTACTTC.